Below are 27 T cell receptor beta chains sequenced from a single sample in a study of T cells after posttransplantation cyclophosphamide. Assay used: immunoSEQ multiplex PCR; TCRdb lists only in-frame clones, some missing. In the table there are tens of thousands of clones, roughly nine tenths of which are singletons. Busulfan-fludarabine conditioning, marrow transplant, and cyclophosphamide on days +3 and +4 were administered. The sequenced sample was PBMCs, obtained after allogeneic stem cell transplant with posttransplant cyclophosphamide. The receptors originated from a female patient between 30 and 40 years old who received an allogeneic stem cell transplant from an unrelated donor, was CMV-positive, and had no GVHD. T cells may partly derive from the graft donor.

V and J are TRBV19 and TRBJ2-6, with TRBD1 matching 7 bases. This CDR3 has 16 amino acids. Per the germline V gene, CDR1 is LNHDA and CDR2 is SQIVND (reference sequence). J lost 0 bases, V lost 3 bases, and 2 bases had no gene match. CDR3: CASSMTGFSGANVLTF. CDR3 in DNA: TGTGCCAGTAGTATGACAGGGTTCTCTGGGGCCAACGTCCTGACTTTC.

This chain links TRBV19 with TRBJ2-7; 12 bases map to TRBD2. Germline-derived CDR1 and CDR2 are LNHDA and SQIVND (reference sequence). This CDR3 contains 15 residues. The ends lost 5 bases at V and 2 bases at J; junction bases unmatched: 4. CDR3 DNA sequence: TGTGCCAGTAGTGCCGGACTAGCGGGGACCTACGAGCAGTACTTC. This encodes CASSAGLAGTYEQYF.

V usage is TRBV7-9 and J usage is TRBJ2-7, with TRBD2 identical over 8 bases. J lost 6 bases, V lost 5 bases, and 6 bases had no gene match. Germline V gene data show CDR1 as SEHNR and CDR2 as FQNEAQ (reference sequence). The CDR3 is 13 amino acids. CDR3 amino acids: CASSLPGGSEQYF. The CDR3 region has the DNA TGTGCCAGCAGCCTACCGGGGGGGTCCGAGCAGTACTTC.

The chain recombines TRBV5-1 with TRBJ1-6, with D perhaps matching TRBD1 (6 bases). The germline V gene has CDR1 SGHRS and CDR2 YFSETQ. The CDR3 spans 17 residues. V lost 0 bases to trimming and J lost 7 bases, with 17 bases between them. In DNA, the CDR3 is TGCGCCAGCAGCTTGGGGTCCGGTGGGGGCCCGAATTCACCCCTCCACTTT. Amino acid sequence: CASSLGSGGGPNSPLHF. The whole variable domain, filled in from reference TRBV5-1 and TRBJ1-6, reads KAGVTQTPRYLIKTRGQQVTLSCSPISGHRSVSWYQQTPGQGLQFLFEYFSETQRNKGNFPGRFSGRQFSNSRSEMNVSTLELGDSALYLCASSLGSGGGPNSPLHFGNGTRLTVT.

The V call is TRBV9, the J call TRBJ1-4; a weak D match, TRBD1 (6 bases). Per the germline V gene, CDR1 is SGDLS and CDR2 is YYNGEE. V was pared by 3 bases and J by 0 bases, with 18 bases between. CDR3 length: 18 amino acids. The CDR3 here is CASSAPRGALATNEKLFF. CDR3 coding DNA: TGTGCCAGCAGCGCCCCTCGGGGGGCCTTAGCAACTAATGAAAAACTGTTTTTT. The full variable domain, its missing parts supplied by reference TRBV9 and TRBJ1-4, is DSGVTQTPKHLITATGQRVTLRCSPRSGDLSVYWYQQSLDQGLQFLIQYYNGEERAKGNILERFSAQQFPDLHSELNLSSLELGDSALYFCASSAPRGALATNEKLFFGSGTQLSVL.

The chain is built from TRBV6-1 and TRBJ2-2; perhaps TRBD1 as D (8 bases). Germline CDR1 reads MNHNS; CDR2 reads SASEGT. The V gene lost 4 bases and the J gene lost 1 base, with 13 bases spanning the gap. The CDR3 has 16 amino acids. CDR3 loop: CASSGRGTGNTGELFF. CDR3 DNA: TGTGCCAGCAGTGGGCGGGGGACAGGGAACACCGGGGAGCTGTTTTTT.

The chain has TRBV12-5 and TRBJ1-5, with D maybe TRBD1 (6 bases). The CDR3 runs 12 residues. V dropped 5 bases and J dropped 7 bases, with 9 bases sitting between them. Looked up from germline, CDR1 is LGHNT and CDR2 is FRNRAP. CDR3 sequence (DNA): TGTGCTAGTGGTCCACAGGGACAGCCCCAGCATTTT. Its protein is CASGPQGQPQHF.

The chain joins TRBV6-1 to TRBJ2-5; 12 bases are a match to TRBD2. V shed 0 bases and J 5 bases; nucleotides not matched to a gene: 16. The CDR3 sequence is 20 residues long. Germline assignment: CDR1 MNHNS and CDR2 SASEGT. CDR3 protein: CASSEAGLAGGRPRRETQYF. The CDR3 coding sequence is TGTGCCAGCAGTGAAGCTGGGCTAGCGGGGGGGCGCCCCCGCCGGGAGACCCAGTACTTC.

The chain is built from TRBV6-5 and TRBJ1-3, with D hard to call. This CDR3 is built from 15 residues. Trimming removed 0 bases at V and 2 bases at J, with 8 bases between. Germline CDR1 and CDR2: MNHEY and SVGAGI. The CDR3 loop is CASSYSKLTGNTIYF. In DNA form, the CDR3 reads TGTGCCAGCAGTTACTCGAAACTTACTGGAAACACCATATATTTT.

The chain links TRBV4-1 to TRBJ2-1; 15 bases align to TRBD2. Germline-derived CDR1 and CDR2 are MGHRA and YSYEKL. CDR3 length equals 20 residues. After removal of 2 bases from V and 0 bases from J, the junction contained 8 bases not matched to a gene. CDR3 DNA sequence: TGCGCCAGCAGCCAAATAGGACTAGCGGGGGGGCCCAGCTCCTACAATGAGCAGTTCTTC. Translating gives CASSQIGLAGGPSSYNEQFF.

The chain employs TRBV6-5 and TRBJ2-1, with TRBD2 matching 8 bases. V lost 6 bases and J lost 4; bases outside the gene matches: 8. This CDR3 is 15 amino acids long. CDR1 is MNHEY and CDR2 is SVGAGI in the germline V gene. The CDR3 nucleotides are TGTGCCAGCAGCCTAGCCGGGACTAGTTACAATGAGCAGTTCTTC. This encodes CASSLAGTSYNEQFF.

This chain connects TRBV7-3 to TRBJ2-1, with TRBD2 identical over 7 bases. V lost 4 bases to trimming and J lost 15 bases; unmatched junction nucleotides: 9. This CDR3 region has 12 residues. Germline values: CDR1 SGHTA, CDR2 FQGTGA. The CDR3 region is CASSSSTGGPFF. The CDR3 DNA sequence: TGTGCCAGCAGCTCATCTACGGGGGGTCCGTTCTTC. Combining the CDR3 with reference TRBV7-3 and TRBJ2-1 gives the whole variable domain GAGVSQTPSNKVTEKGKYVELRCDPISGHTALYWYRQSLGQGPEFLIYFQGTGAADDSGLPNDRFFAVRPEGSVSTLKIQRTERGDSAVYLCASSSSTGGPFFGPGTRLTVL.

V and J are TRBV9 and TRBJ2-3; TRBD2 is a possible D gene (5 bases). Looked up from germline, CDR1 is SGDLS and CDR2 is YYNGEE. Trimming removed 0 bases from V and 2 bases from J, with 10 bases in between. The CDR3 totals 15 residues. As DNA, the CDR3 is TGTGCCAGCAGCGTAGCTCGGGGATACACAGATACGCAGTATTTT. It codes for CASSVARGYTDTQYF.

J is TRBJ2-3 and V is TRBV2, with TRBD2 matching 7 bases. This CDR3 is 17 amino acids long. Losses at the gene ends were 6 bases for V and 2 bases for J; bases not matched to a gene: 14. CDR1 and CDR2 from the germline V gene are SNHLY and FYNNEI. CDR3 nucleotide sequence: TGTGCCAGCAGAAGTCGGCGAGCGGGGTTCTTCACAGATACGCAGTATTTT. Translation gives CASRSRRAGFFTDTQYF.

V gene TRBV19 combines with J gene TRBJ1-2, with D perhaps matching TRBD1 (6 bases). CDR1 LNHDA and CDR2 SQIVND come from the germline V gene (reference sequence). The germline V and J ends were trimmed by 3 bases and 0 bases, with 14 bases remaining between them. CDR3 length equals 16 residues. CDR3 sequence (DNA): TGTGCCAGTAGTATCGTCGGCGGGGGCCCTAACTATGGCTACACCTTC. It is translated as CASSIVGGGPNYGYTF.

V and J are TRBV7-3 and TRBJ2-7; D is possibly TRBD1 (6 bases). Germline assignment: CDR1 SGHTA and CDR2 FQGTGA. The CDR3 loop spans 14 amino acids. Trimming took 5 bases from V and 1 from J, leaving 12 bases between them. CDR3 residues: CASSPQGYSYEQYF. DNA of the CDR3: TGTGCCAGCAGCCCGCAGGGGTATTCCTACGAGCAGTACTTC.

This clone was detected only once. The chain has TRBV18 and TRBJ2-7; no reliable D call. This CDR3 has 12 residues. Germline V gene sequence: CDR1 KGHSH, CDR2 LQKENI. Deletions cut 3 bases from V and 6 bases from J, with 9 bases between. DNA for the CDR3: TGTGCCAGCTCACCCCGACTGGCCGAGCAGTACTTC. The encoded protein is CASSPRLAEQYF. Looking up the rest from reference TRBV18 and TRBJ2-7 gives the full variable domain: NAGVMQNPRHLVRRRGQEARLRCSPMKGHSHVYWYRQLPEEGLKFMVYLQKENIIDESGMPKERFSAEFPKEGPSILRIQQVVRGDSAAYFCASSPRLAEQYFGPGTRLTVT.

The rearrangement joins TRBV15 to TRBJ1-1, with a weak D call TRBD1 (6 bases). Trimming left V 5 bases short and J 4 bases short, with 17 bases between. The CDR3 loop spans 15 amino acids. CDR1 and CDR2 from the germline V gene are LNHNV and YYDKDF (reference sequence). The CDR3 protein is CATSFLSSGVTEAFF. DNA for the CDR3: TGTGCCACCAGCTTCTTAAGCTCAGGGGTCACTGAAGCTTTCTTT.

The chain links TRBV2 to TRBJ2-1; 11 bases agree with TRBD2. The junction had 8 bases not matched to a gene; V was cut back by 8 bases and J by 5 bases. The CDR3 is 15 residues long. CDR1 and CDR2 from the germline V gene are SNHLY and FYNNEI. The CDR3 loop is CASFPLAGANNEQFF. DNA for the CDR3: TGTGCCAGCTTCCCACTAGCGGGGGCCAACAATGAGCAGTTCTTC.

The chain uses TRBV29-1 and TRBJ2-2; TRBD2 might be the D (6 bases). The CDR3 is made up of 14 amino acids. Trimming took off 3 bases at V and 2 bases at J, with 10 bases between the two ends. Per the germline V gene, CDR1 is SQVTM and CDR2 is ANQGSEA. DNA for the CDR3: TGCAGCGTTGATAGGGCGGGAAACACCGGGGAGCTGTTTTTT. It translates to CSVDRAGNTGELFF.

The CDR3 sequence: CASFQGARVRSDSPLHF. DNA for the CDR3: TGTGCCAGCTTTCAGGGGGCGCGCGTCCGGTCCGATTCACCCCTCCACTTT. The chain couples TRBV28 to TRBJ1-6, with 8 bases that match TRBD1. Germline V gene sequence: CDR1 MDHEN, CDR2 SYDVKM. V was pared by 8 bases and J by 8 bases, with 17 bases of the junction left unmatched. This CDR3 spans 17 amino acids.

This rearrangement joins TRBV7-6 to TRBJ1-1; 10 bases line up with TRBD1. The CDR3 totals 16 residues. J gave up 3 bases and V 5 bases, and 9 bases lay outside the gene matches. Germline V gene lookup returns CDR1 SGHVS and CDR2 FNYEAQ. The chain's CDR3 is CASSPRTGGYYTEAFF. Here the CDR3 DNA reads TGTGCCAGCAGCCCCAGGACAGGGGGGTACTACACTGAAGCTTTCTTT. The full variable domain, rest sourced from reference TRBV7-6 and TRBJ1-1, is GAGVSQSPRYKVTKRGQDVALRCDPISGHVSLYWYRQALGQGPEFLTYFNYEAQQDKSGLPNDRFSAERPEGSISTLTIQRTEQRDSAMYRCASSPRTGGYYTEAFFGQGTRLTVV.

The V call is TRBV29-1, the J call TRBJ2-1, with TRBD2 matching over 10 bases. V dropped 3 bases and J dropped 5; count of bases not matched to a gene: 13. Germline V lookup: CDR1 SQVTM, CDR2 ANQGSEA. This CDR3 region has 17 residues. The CDR3 sequence is CSVDGTGSGGTNNEQFF. CDR3 coding DNA: TGCAGCGTTGACGGAACGGGTAGCGGGGGGACGAACAATGAGCAGTTCTTC.

The V call is TRBV7-9, the J call TRBJ2-5, with 9 bases that match TRBD1. The J call may be mistaken, given a closer DNA end match to TRBJ2-7. The CDR3 contains 14 residues. CDR1 and CDR2 (germline): SEHNR, FQNEAQ (reference sequence). Written as DNA, the CDR3 is TGTGCCAGCAGCTCGGGACAGGGCCTCTACGAGCAGTACTTC. It specifies CASSSGQGLYEQYF.

This chain connects TRBV6-5 to TRBJ1-4; 7 nucleotides agree with TRBD1. The CDR3 is made up of 14 amino acids. CDR1 MNHEY and CDR2 SVGAGI come from the germline V gene. V shed 5 bases, J shed 5 bases, and the junction held 5 bases outside the gene matches. The CDR3 DNA follows: TGTGCCAGCAGTAAAATGACAGGGAATGAAAAACTGTTTTTT. Translating it yields CASSKMTGNEKLFF.

The rearrangement links TRBV18 to TRBJ2-5; D may be TRBD2 (6 bases). CDR1 is KGHSH and CDR2 is LQKENI in the germline V gene. The CDR3 runs to 15 residues. Trimming shortened V by 1 base and J by 1 base, and 10 bases separated the two germline ends. The CDR3 loop reads CASSPLGDSQETQYF. Here the CDR3 DNA reads TGTGCCAGCTCACCACTCGGGGACTCCCAAGAGACCCAGTACTTC.

This clone was counted only a few times. One end of the junction does not line up with germline, which may come from a read error. The V gene is TRBV10-3, the J gene TRBJ1-1; 7 nucleotides align to TRBD1. CDR3 length: 13 amino acids. Germline V gene lookup returns CDR1 ENHRY and CDR2 SYGVKD. The DNA of the CDR3 is TGTGCCATCAGTACAGGGGTGAAGACTGAAGCTTTCTTT. Translating it yields CAISTGVKTEAFF.